Sequencing of this TCR beta chain was carried out in a study of blood T cells in healthy people across ages. General study findings and limits: It was found that TCR beta diversity correlated strongly with the percentage of naive T cells.

CDR3 length: 14 residues. Germline-derived CDR1 and CDR2 are SEHNR and FQNEAQ (reference sequence). V was shortened by 1 base and J by 8 bases, with 14 bases between the two germline ends. The use of a sample-barcoded 5' primer and a J-beta primer mix characterized a second PCR of about 7 to 12 cycles. TCRdb analysed the 5' RACE reads with MiXCR anew, one entry per CDR3 protein. The table includes about 720,000 distinct CDR3 sequences, 20% to 25% detected once. As for this clonotype: Antigen specificity is unknown.

The V and J genes are TRBV7-9 and TRBJ1-2; tentative D call: TRBD1 (5 bases). Sequencing input: blood. This sequence was found in a man between 65 and 79 years old in good health. CDR3 nucleotide sequence: TGTGCCAGCAGCTTAGATTTGGGACTATGGGGCTACACCTTC. Amino acid sequence: CASSLDLGLWGYTF. Variable domain in full (rest from reference TRBV7-9 and TRBJ1-2): DTGVSQNPRHKITKRGQNVTFRCDPISEHNRLYWYRQTLGQGPEFLTYFQNEAQLEKSRLLSDRFSAERPKGSFSTLEIQRTEQGDSAMYLCASSLDLGLWGYTFGSGTRLTVV.